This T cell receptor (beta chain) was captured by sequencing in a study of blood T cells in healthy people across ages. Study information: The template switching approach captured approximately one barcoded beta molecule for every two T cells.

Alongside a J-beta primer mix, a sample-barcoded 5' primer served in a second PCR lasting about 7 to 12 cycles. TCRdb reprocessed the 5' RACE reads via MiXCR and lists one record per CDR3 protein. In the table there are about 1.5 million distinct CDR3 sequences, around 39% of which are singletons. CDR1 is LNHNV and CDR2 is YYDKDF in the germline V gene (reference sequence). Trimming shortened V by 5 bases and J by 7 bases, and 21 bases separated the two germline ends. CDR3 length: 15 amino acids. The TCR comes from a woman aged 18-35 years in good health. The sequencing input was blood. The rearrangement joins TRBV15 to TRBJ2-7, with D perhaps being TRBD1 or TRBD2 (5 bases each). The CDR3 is CATSGARVEGWEQYF. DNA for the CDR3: TGTGCCACCAGCGGAGCTCGGGTTGAGGGGTGGGAGCAGTACTTC.